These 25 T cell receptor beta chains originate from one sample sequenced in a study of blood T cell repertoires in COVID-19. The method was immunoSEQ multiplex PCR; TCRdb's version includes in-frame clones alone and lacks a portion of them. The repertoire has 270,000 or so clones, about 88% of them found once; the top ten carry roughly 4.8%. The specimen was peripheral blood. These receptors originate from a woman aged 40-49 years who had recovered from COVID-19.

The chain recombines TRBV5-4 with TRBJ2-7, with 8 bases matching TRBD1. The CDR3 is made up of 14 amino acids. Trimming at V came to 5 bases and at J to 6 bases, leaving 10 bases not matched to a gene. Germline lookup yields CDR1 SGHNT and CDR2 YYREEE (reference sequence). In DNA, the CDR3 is TGTGCCAGCAGTGTACCGGGACAGGCTGGCGAGCAGTACGTC. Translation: CASSVPGQAGEQYV.

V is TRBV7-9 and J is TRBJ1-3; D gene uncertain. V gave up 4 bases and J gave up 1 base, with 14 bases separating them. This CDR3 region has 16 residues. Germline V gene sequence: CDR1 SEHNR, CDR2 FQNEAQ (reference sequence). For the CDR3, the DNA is TGTGCCAGCAGCTCCGTAGGTGGGCTGTCTGGAAACACCATATATTTT. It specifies CASSSVGGLSGNTIYF. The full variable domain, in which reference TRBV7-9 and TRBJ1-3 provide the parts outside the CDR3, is DTGVSQNPRHKITKRGQNVTFRCDPISEHNRLYWYRQTLGQGPEFLTYFQNEAQLEKSRLLSDRFSAERPKGSFSTLEIQRTEQGDSAMYLCASSSVGGLSGNTIYFGEGSWLTVV.

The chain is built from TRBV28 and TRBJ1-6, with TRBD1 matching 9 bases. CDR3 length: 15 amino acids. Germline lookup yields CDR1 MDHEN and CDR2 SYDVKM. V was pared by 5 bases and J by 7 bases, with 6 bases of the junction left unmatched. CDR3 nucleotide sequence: TGTGCCAGCAGTCCACCGACAGGGGGGAATTCACCCCTCCACTTT. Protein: CASSPPTGGNSPLHF.

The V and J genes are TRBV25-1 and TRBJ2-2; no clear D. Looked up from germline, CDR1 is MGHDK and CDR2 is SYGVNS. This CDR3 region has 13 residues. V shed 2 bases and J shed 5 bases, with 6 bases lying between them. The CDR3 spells CASSEIETGELFF. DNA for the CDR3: TGTGCCAGCAGTGAAATAGAAACCGGGGAGCTGTTTTTT.

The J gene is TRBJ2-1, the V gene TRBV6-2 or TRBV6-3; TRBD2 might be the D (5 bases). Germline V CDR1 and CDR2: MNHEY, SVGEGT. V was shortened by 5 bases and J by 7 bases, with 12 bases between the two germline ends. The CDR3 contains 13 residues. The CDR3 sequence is CASSNGVLNEQFF. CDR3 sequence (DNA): TGTGCCAGCAGTAACGGGGTACTGAATGAGCAGTTCTTC.

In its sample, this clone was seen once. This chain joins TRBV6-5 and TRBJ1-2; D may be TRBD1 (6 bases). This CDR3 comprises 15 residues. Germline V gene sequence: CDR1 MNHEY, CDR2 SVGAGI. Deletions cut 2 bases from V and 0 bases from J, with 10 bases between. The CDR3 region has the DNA TGTGCCAGCAGTTACCTCGACAGGTCTAACTATGGCTACACCTTC. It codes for CASSYLDRSNYGYTF.

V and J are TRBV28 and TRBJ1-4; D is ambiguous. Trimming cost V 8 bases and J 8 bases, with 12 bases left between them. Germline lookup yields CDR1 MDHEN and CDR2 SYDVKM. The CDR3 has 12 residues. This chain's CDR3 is CASGPLREKLFF. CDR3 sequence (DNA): TGTGCCAGCGGGCCTTTAAGGGAAAAACTGTTTTTT.

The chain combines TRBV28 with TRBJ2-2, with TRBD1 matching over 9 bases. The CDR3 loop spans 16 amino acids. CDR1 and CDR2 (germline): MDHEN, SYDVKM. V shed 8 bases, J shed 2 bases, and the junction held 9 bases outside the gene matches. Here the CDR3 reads CASLSDRGFNTGELFF. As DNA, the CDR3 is TGTGCCAGCCTATCTGACAGGGGGTTTAACACCGGGGAGCTGTTTTTT.

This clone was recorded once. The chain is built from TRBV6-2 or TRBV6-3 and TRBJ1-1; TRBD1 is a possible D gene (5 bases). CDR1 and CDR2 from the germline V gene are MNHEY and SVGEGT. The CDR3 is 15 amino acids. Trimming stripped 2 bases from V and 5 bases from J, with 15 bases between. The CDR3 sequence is CASSYDNRWATEAFF. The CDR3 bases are TGTGCCAGCAGTTACGATAACAGGTGGGCGACTGAAGCTTTCTTT.

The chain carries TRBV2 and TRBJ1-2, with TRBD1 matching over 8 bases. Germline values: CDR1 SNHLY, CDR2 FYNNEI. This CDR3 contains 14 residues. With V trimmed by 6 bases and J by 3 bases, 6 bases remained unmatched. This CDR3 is CASSTRGRYYGYTF. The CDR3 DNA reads TGTGCCAGCAGCACCAGGGGGCGTTACTATGGCTACACCTTC.

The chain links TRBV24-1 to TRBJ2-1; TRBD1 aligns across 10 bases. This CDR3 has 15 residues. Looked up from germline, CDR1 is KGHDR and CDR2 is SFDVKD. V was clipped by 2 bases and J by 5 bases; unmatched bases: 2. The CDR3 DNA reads TGTGCCACCAGTGATTCCGGGACAGGGGACAATGAGCAGTTCTTC. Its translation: CATSDSGTGDNEQFF.

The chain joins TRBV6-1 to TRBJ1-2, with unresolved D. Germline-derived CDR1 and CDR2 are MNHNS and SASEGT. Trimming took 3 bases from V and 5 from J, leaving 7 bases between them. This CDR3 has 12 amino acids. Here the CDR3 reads CASSDVLYGYTF. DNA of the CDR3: TGTGCCAGCAGTGATGTCCTATATGGCTACACCTTC.

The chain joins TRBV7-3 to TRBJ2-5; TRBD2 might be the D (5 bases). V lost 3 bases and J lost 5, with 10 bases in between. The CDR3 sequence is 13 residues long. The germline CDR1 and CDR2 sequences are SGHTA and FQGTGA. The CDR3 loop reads CASSFGVGETQYF. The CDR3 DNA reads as TGTGCCAGCAGCTTCGGGGTTGGGGAGACCCAGTACTTC.

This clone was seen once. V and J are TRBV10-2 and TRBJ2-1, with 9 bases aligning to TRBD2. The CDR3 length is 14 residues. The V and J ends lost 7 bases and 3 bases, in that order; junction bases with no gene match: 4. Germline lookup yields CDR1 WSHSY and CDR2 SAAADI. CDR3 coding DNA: TGCGCCAGCAATCTAGCGGGATTCTACAATGAGCAGTTCTTC. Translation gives CASNLAGFYNEQFF.

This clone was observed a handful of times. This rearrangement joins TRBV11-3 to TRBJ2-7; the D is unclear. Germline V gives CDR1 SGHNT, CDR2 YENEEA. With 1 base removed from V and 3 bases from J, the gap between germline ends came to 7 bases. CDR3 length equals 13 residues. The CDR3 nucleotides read TGTGCCAGCAGCTTAGCCGACAACTACGAGCAGTACGTC. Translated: CASSLADNYEQYV.

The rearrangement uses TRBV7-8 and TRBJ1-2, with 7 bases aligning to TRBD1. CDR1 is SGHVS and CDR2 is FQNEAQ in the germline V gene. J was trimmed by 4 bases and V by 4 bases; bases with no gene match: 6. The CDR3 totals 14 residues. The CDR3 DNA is TGTGCCAGCAGCTCCCAACAGGGGATCTATGGCTACACCTTC. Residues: CASSSQQGIYGYTF.

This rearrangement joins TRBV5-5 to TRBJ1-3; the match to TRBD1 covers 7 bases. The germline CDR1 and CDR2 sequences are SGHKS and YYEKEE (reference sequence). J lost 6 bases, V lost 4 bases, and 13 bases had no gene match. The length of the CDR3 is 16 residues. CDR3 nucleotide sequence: TGTGCCAGCAGCCGATCCCTGACAGGGATTGAAAACACCATATATTTT. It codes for CASSRSLTGIENTIYF.

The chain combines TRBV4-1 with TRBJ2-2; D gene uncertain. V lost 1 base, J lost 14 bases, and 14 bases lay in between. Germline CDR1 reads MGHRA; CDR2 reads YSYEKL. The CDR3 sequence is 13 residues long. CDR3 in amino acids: CASSQVSVPLLFF. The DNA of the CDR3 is TGCGCCAGCAGCCAAGTAAGCGTTCCGCTACTGTTTTTT.

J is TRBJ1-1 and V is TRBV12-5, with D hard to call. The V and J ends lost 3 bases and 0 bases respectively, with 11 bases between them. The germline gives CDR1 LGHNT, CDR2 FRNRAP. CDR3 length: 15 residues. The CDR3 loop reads CASGLLGAMNTEAFF. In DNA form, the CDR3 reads TGTGCTAGTGGTTTACTGGGAGCCATGAACACTGAAGCTTTCTTT.

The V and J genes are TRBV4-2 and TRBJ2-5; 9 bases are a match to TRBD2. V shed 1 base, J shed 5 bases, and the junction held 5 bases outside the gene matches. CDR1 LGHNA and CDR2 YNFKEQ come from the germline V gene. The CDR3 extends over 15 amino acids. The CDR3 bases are TGTGCCAGCAGCCAAGGGATAGCGGGGGATGAGACCCAGTACTTC. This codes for CASSQGIAGDETQYF.

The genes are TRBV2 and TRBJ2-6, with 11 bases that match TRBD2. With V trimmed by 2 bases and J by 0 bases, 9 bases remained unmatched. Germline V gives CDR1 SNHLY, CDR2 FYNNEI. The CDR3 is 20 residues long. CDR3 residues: CASSEWASGGISSGANVLTF. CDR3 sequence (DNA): TGTGCCAGCAGTGAATGGGCTAGCGGGGGGATCAGCTCTGGGGCCAACGTCCTGACTTTC.

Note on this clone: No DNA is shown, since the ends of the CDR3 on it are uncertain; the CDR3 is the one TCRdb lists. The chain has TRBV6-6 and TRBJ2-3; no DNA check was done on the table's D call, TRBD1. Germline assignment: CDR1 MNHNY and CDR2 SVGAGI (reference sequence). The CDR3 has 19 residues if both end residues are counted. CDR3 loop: CASSPLKRGGSKPQIRSIF.

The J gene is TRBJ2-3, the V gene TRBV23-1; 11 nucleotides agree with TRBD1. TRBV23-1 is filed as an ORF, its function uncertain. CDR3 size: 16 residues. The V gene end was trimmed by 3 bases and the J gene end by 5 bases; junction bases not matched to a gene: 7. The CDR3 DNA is TGCGCCAGCAGTCACTGGGGGACAGGGGGTAAAGATACGCAGTATTTT. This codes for CASSHWGTGGKDTQYF.

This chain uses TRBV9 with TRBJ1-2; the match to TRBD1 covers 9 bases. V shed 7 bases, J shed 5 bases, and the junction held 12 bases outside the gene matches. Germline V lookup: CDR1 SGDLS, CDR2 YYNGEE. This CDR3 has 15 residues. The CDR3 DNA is TGTGCCAGCCAAACCGGGACAGGGAACTTTTATGGCTACACCTTC. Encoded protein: CASQTGTGNFYGYTF. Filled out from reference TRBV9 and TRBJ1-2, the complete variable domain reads DSGVTQTPKHLITATGQRVTLRCSPRSGDLSVYWYQQSLDQGLQFLIQYYNGEERAKGNILERFSAQQFPDLHSELNLSSLELGDSALYFCASQTGTGNFYGYTFGSGTRLTVV.

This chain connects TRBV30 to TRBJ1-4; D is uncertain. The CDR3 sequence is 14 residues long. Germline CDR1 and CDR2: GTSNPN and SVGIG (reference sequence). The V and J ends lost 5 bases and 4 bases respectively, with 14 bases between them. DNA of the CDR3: TGTGCCTGGTCCCTCGCAGGTGTTAATGAAAAACTGTTTTTT. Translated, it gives CAWSLAGVNEKLFF.